Below, 18 T cell receptor beta chains from the same sample are listed, as sequenced in a study of T cell clonality in common variable immunodeficiency. TCRdb keeps only in-frame clones here, not all; method: immunoSEQ multiplex PCR. The data show 35,000 to 50,000 clones, none appearing only once, with about 0.67% held by the ten largest. Sequenced material: peripheral blood mononuclear cells. All receptors derive from a person aged 18 to 75 in good health.

The table lists this clone with many counts. The read terminates 3 residues ahead of where the CDR3 ends, so the germline J gene completes it. The J gene is TRBJ2-1, the V gene TRBV19, with TRBD2 as a possible D gene (5 bases). V was pared by 1 base and J by 5 bases, with 9 bases between. This CDR3 comprises 14 residues. Germline-derived CDR1 and CDR2 are LNHDA and SQIVND (reference sequence). CDR3: CASSIAGWDNEQFF. The covered CDR3 bases are TGTGCCAGTAGTATAGCGGGGTGGGACAATGAG.

In its sample, this clone was seen many times. Read sequence stops 3 residues before the CDR3 end, and the germline J gene provides the missing end. V gene TRBV30 combines with J gene TRBJ2-1; TRBD2 matches 9 bases. Germline V gene data show CDR1 as GTSNPN and CDR2 as SVGIG (reference sequence). V trimming: 2 bases; J trimming: 4 bases; junction bases outside the gene matches: 3. This CDR3 spans 14 amino acids. The CDR3 region is CAWSTSGLYNEQFF. The CDR3 bases that were read are TGTGCCTGGAGTACTAGCGGGCTGTACAATGAG. Together with reference TRBV30 and TRBJ2-1, the CDR3 gives the full variable domain: SQTIHQWPATLVQPVGSPLSLECTVEGTSNPNLYWYRQAAGRGLQLLFYSVGIGQISSEVPQNLSASRPQDRQFILSSKKLLLSDSGFYLCAWSTSGLYNEQFFGPGTRLTVL.

This clone has ten or more counts. The CDR3 extends 3 residues past the end of the read, so its final part is completed from the germline J gene. V and J are TRBV29-1 and TRBJ2-2, with D possibly being TRBD1 (6 bases). Looked up from germline, CDR1 is SQVTM and CDR2 is ANQGSEA. V was shortened by 2 bases and J by 6 bases, with 19 bases between the two germline ends. The CDR3 is 16 amino acids. The CDR3 sequence is CSVERGLGSRPGELFF. The covered CDR3 bases are TGCAGCGTTGAAAGGGGGTTAGGGTCCCGTCCCGGGGAG.

This clone showed up many times. The read is 3 residues too short to cover the CDR3 end, so that end is filled in from the germline J gene. The rearrangement joins TRBV27 to TRBJ1-2; 8 positions agree with TRBD1. CDR3 length equals 13 residues. Germline V gene lookup returns CDR1 MNHEY and CDR2 SMNVEV (reference sequence). The CDR3 protein is CASSPQGAYIYTF. The CDR3 DNA, read in part, is TGTGCCAGCAGTCCCCAGGGGGCGTATATC.

This clone was counted ten times or more. Sequencing ends 3 residues short of the CDR3 end; the germline J gene provides the rest. V usage is TRBV28 and J usage is TRBJ2-1; 9 bases align to TRBD1. CDR3 length: 16 residues. Trimming cost V 4 bases and J 4 bases; bases outside gene matches: 8. Germline loops: CDR1 MDHEN, CDR2 SYDVKM. CDR3 DNA, as far as it was read: TGTGCCAGCAGTTCCGGGACAGGGAAAATATACAATGAG. Translating gives CASSSGTGKIYNE. The CDR3 in its entirety is CASSSGTGKIYNEQFF.

This clone was found many times. The CDR3 end lies 3 residues beyond the end of the read and is filled in from the germline J gene. The J gene is TRBJ2-1, the V gene TRBV10-2; 8 nucleotides line up with TRBD1. The V gene's germline CDR1 is WSHSY and CDR2 SAAADI. The V segment lost 5 bases and the J segment 7 bases; nucleotides outside the gene matches: 10. This CDR3 is 15 amino acids long. The CDR3 bases that were read are TGCGCCAGCAGTCTGACAGGGGAAGGCTGGAATGAG. Its translation: CASSLTGEGWNE. In full, the CDR3 is CASSLTGEGWNEQFF.

This clone came up many times. The missing CDR3 end, 3 residues past where the read stops, is filled in from the germline J gene. This chain links TRBV6-1 with TRBJ2-7; D uncertain. V lost 4 bases to trimming and J lost 5 bases, with 6 bases between them. Germline values: CDR1 MNHNS, CDR2 SASEGT. This CDR3 spans 11 amino acids. The part of the CDR3 DNA that was read is TGTGCCAGCAGTGCACTGAACGAG. It specifies CASSALNE. The CDR3, in full, reads CASSALNEQYF.

This clone has ten or more counts. The sequenced fragment ends 3 residues before the CDR3 boundary, so the rest is inferred from the germline J gene. V usage is TRBV20-1 and J usage is TRBJ2-1; D is undetermined. Between the trimmed V and J ends, which lost 3 bases and 0 bases, there was a span of 12 bases. The CDR3 length is 15 residues. CDR1 is DFQATT, CDR2 SNEGSKA, per germline (reference sequence). The CDR3 region is CSARGLASSYNEQFF. CDR3 bases read: TGCAGTGCTAGGGGCCTCGCAAGCTCCTACAATGAG.

This clone has at least ten counts. Read coverage stops 3 residues before the CDR3 terminus; the germline J gene supplies the remainder. This chain connects TRBV7-8 to TRBJ1-1; 9 bases agree with TRBD1. V gave up 0 bases and J gave up 3 bases; unmatched junction bases: 11. The CDR3 is 18 amino acids. Germline assignment: CDR1 SGHVS and CDR2 FQNEAQ. The CDR3 here is CASSLALTGGLMYTEAFF. The CDR3 DNA, read in part, is TGTGCCAGCAGCTTAGCGCTAACAGGGGGCTTAATGTACACTGAA.

The table lists this clone with many counts. The sequenced fragment ends 3 residues before the CDR3 boundary, so the rest is inferred from the germline J gene. This chain uses TRBV20-1 with TRBJ2-3, with TRBD2 identical over 10 bases. J lost 2 bases, V lost 6 bases, and 11 bases had no gene match. The CDR3 spans 16 residues. The germline gives CDR1 DFQATT, CDR2 SNEGSKA (reference sequence). Incomplete CDR3 DNA: TGCAGTGCCCAGCCCTTAGCGGGAGGCCTCACAGATACG. Translated: CSAQPLAGGLTDT. The full CDR3 protein is CSAQPLAGGLTDTQYF.

This clone was observed many times. The read ends 3 residues shy of where the CDR3 ends; the end is completed using the germline J gene. This sequence joins TRBV20-1 and TRBJ2-4; TRBD2 matches 8 bases. There are 17 residues in the CDR3. Germline lookup yields CDR1 DFQATT and CDR2 SNEGSKA (reference sequence). CDR3 region: CSGRGSGTPLAKNIQYF. The sequenced part of the CDR3 DNA is TGCAGCGGTAGGGGTAGCGGGACTCCTCTAGCCAAAAACATT.

Many counts were recorded for this clone. The read is 3 residues too short to cover the CDR3 end, so that end is filled in from the germline J gene. The V call is TRBV28, the J call TRBJ2-7; 9 bases fit TRBD1. The V and J ends lost 6 bases and 4 bases, in that order; junction bases with no gene match: 10. The CDR3 sequence is 15 residues long. Germline V lookup: CDR1 MDHEN, CDR2 SYDVKM. The sequenced CDR3 bases are TGTGCCAGCAGGCACCGTCCGGGACAGGGATACGAG. Translating it yields CASRHRPGQGYE. The full-length CDR3 reads as CASRHRPGQGYEQYF.

The sample holds a few counts of this clone. The read comes to an end 3 residues before the CDR3 does, leaving the germline J gene to fill in the end. The chain is built from TRBV18 and TRBJ1-2; 8 bases are a match to TRBD1. The CDR3 extends over 14 amino acids. Germline values: CDR1 KGHSH, CDR2 LQKENI. The sequenced CDR3 bases are TGTGCCAGCTCACCTGGGACAGGAGGCTACGAC. It yields the protein CASSPGTGGYD. The full CDR3 reads CASSPGTGGYDYTF.

Many counts were recorded for this clone. The DNA ends 3 residues before the CDR3 does, and the rest of the CDR3 is filled in from the germline J gene. The chain recombines TRBV7-3 with TRBJ2-1, with 8 bases that match TRBD2. The V gene end was trimmed by 1 base and the J gene end by 7 bases; junction bases not matched to a gene: 6. This CDR3 contains 15 residues. The germline CDR1 and CDR2 sequences are SGHTA and FQGTGA. The CDR3 DNA, read in part, is TGTGCCAGCAGCTTAATGGTAGCGGGATGGAATGAG. It translates to CASSLMVAGWNE. The CDR3 as a whole reads CASSLMVAGWNEQFF.

In this sample, this clone turned up many times. CDR3 DNA (partial): TGTGCCAGCAGCCAAGATCAGCAGCGGGGGCTTACAGATACG. This encodes CASSQDQQRGLTDT. The whole CDR3 is CASSQDQQRGLTDTQYF. V usage is TRBV4-2 and J usage is TRBJ2-3, with TRBD2 matching over 8 bases. The CDR3 goes on 3 residues after the read ends, and that part is filled in from the germline J gene. The V gene's germline CDR1 is LGHNA and CDR2 YNFKEQ. With 0 bases clipped from V and 3 bases from J, the junction kept 8 bases outside the gene matches. This CDR3 region has 17 residues.

This clone was observed at least ten times. The missing CDR3 end, 3 residues past where the read stops, is filled in from the germline J gene. The chain joins TRBV18 to TRBJ2-7; D unclear. Germline CDR1 is KGHSH and CDR2 is LQKENI. V was pared by 3 bases and J by 3 bases, with 12 bases between. The length of the CDR3 is 14 residues. The DNA read from the CDR3 is TGTGCCAGCTCACCGCGTCGAACCGACTACGAG. Translation gives CASSPRRTDYE. Given in full, the CDR3 is CASSPRRTDYEQYF.

The table lists this clone with many counts. From the germline J gene comes the end of the CDR3, since the read stops 3 residues before it. This chain connects TRBV30 to TRBJ1-6; a possible D gene is TRBD1 (6 bases). The germline V gene encodes CDR1 GTSNPN and CDR2 SVGIG (reference sequence). V was shortened by 1 base and J by 10 bases, with 17 bases between the two germline ends. CDR3 length equals 15 residues. CDR3 region: CAWSAAHTGTSPLHF. CDR3 bases read: TGTGCCTGGAGTGCCGCACATACAGGGACCTCACCC.

Many counts were recorded for this clone. The read finishes 3 residues shy of the CDR3 end, and the germline J gene is used to complete it. The chain couples TRBV13 to TRBJ1-2; 9 nucleotides agree with TRBD1. Germline values: CDR1 PRHDT, CDR2 FYEKMQ (reference sequence). J gave up 3 bases and V 3 bases, and 11 bases lay outside the gene matches. This CDR3 has 17 residues. CDR3 DNA (partial): TGTGCCAGCAGCTTTATAATACCGGGACAGGGCCACTATGGC. Its protein is CASSFIIPGQGHYG. Given in full, the CDR3 is CASSFIIPGQGHYGYTF.